A selection of T cell receptor beta chains follows, all from one sample in a study of OX40 agonist ivuxolimab in advanced cancers. TCRdb's table, derived via immunoSEQ multiplex PCR, lists solely in-frame clones and lacks some. The sample gives about 98,000 clones, about 92% of which show up once; around 0.28% is in the top ten. This specimen was CD4+ or CD8+ T cells sorted from blood, taken in a trial of the OX40 agonist ivuxolimab. The receptors come from an adult with an advanced solid tumor such as melanoma, head and neck, liver or kidney cancer. CDR3s include the opening cysteine and the closing phenylalanine or tryptophan. Fields, in order: D gene, J gene, clone size, V gene, CDR3 protein, CDR3 DNA. D genes are given only for firm matches. Some rows mark clone size as missing; the rest say once, few, many or name a class of expanded clone.

D: NA; J: TRBJ1-2; size: NA; V: TRBV5-6; CDR3: CASSSLSQGNYGYTF; DNA: TGTGCCAGCAGCTCCCTTAGTCAGGGTAATTATGGCTACACCTTC
D: NA; J: TRBJ2-1; size: NA; V: TRBV2; CDR3: CASSVWGAYNEQFF; DNA: TGTGCCAGCAGTGTATGGGGGGCCTACAATGAGCAGTTCTTC
D: NA; J: TRBJ1-5; size: NA; V: TRBV19; CDR3: CASSPRGRGNQPQHF; DNA: TGTGCCAGTAGTCCCAGGGGACGAGGCAATCAGCCCCAGCATTTT
D: NA; J: TRBJ2-1; size: NA; V: TRBV4-3; CDR3: CASSQRSYNEQFF; DNA: TGCGCCAGCAGCCAACGCTCCTACAATGAGCAGTTCTTC
D: NA; J: TRBJ1-2; size: NA; V: TRBV7-2; CDR3: CASSSGPALHYGYTF; DNA: TGTGCCAGCAGCTCCGGGCCAGCCCTCCACTATGGCTACACCTTC
D: NA; J: TRBJ1-2; size: NA; V: TRBV6-5; CDR3: CASSYASGGSYGYTF; DNA: TGTGCCAGCAGTTACGCATCGGGGGGGAGCTATGGCTACACCTTC
D: NA; J: TRBJ2-1; size: once; V: TRBV18; CDR3: CASSPQANNEQFF; DNA: TGTGCCAGCTCACCACAGGCAAACAATGAGCAGTTCTTC
D: NA; J: TRBJ1-4; size: NA; V: TRBV6-5; CDR3: CASSYLATNEKLFF; DNA: TGTGCCAGCAGTTACCTTGCAACTAATGAAAAACTGTTTTTT
D: NA; J: TRBJ2-1; size: NA; V: TRBV15; CDR3: CATSTTIENEQFF; DNA: TGTGCCACCAGCACAACAATAGAGAATGAGCAGTTCTTC
D: NA; J: TRBJ2-3; size: NA; V: TRBV4-2; CDR3: CASSQRGADTQYF; DNA: TGTGCCAGCAGCCAAAGAGGGGCAGATACGCAGTATTTT
D: NA; J: TRBJ1-3; size: NA; V: TRBV6-5; CDR3: CASSPLTRGGNTIYF; DNA: TGTGCCAGCAGTCCTCTAACGAGGGGAGGAAACACCATATATTTT
D: TRBD1; J: TRBJ2-3; size: NA; V: TRBV5-4; CDR3: CASSLDRGYTDTQYF; DNA: TGTGCCAGCAGCTTGGACAGGGGTTACACAGATACGCAGTATTTT
D: TRBD2; J: TRBJ2-1; size: once; V: TRBV30; CDR3: CAWSESGGRYNEQFF; DNA: TGTGCCTGGAGTGAAAGCGGGGGTCGCTACAATGAGCAGTTCTTC
D: TRBD2; J: TRBJ2-2; size: once; V: TRBV4-3; CDR3: CATKGLLNTGELFF; DNA: TGCGCCACCAAGGGACTACTGAACACCGGGGAGCTGTTTTTT
D: TRBD2; J: TRBJ2-7; size: NA; V: TRBV28; CDR3: CASSPSGFRSYEQYF; DNA: TGTGCCAGCAGCCCTAGCGGGTTTCGCTCCTACGAGCAGTACTTC
D: TRBD1; J: TRBJ1-5; size: NA; V: TRBV28; CDR3: CASSSWTGGVLQPQHF; DNA: TGTGCCAGCAGTTCATGGACAGGGGGAGTTTTGCAGCCCCAGCATTTT
D: NA; J: TRBJ1-2; size: NA; V: TRBV18; CDR3: CASSRPANYGYTF; DNA: TGTGCCAGCTCGAGGCCAGCTAACTATGGCTACACCTTC
D: NA; J: TRBJ2-1; size: NA; V: TRBV27; CDR3: CASSLYGGGAAYNEQFF; DNA: TGTGCCAGCAGTTTATATGGCGGGGGCGCCGCCTACAATGAGCAGTTCTTC
D: NA; J: TRBJ1-2; size: NA; V: TRBV4-1; CDR3: CASSQRGGSNYGYTF; DNA: TGCGCCAGCAGCCAAAGAGGGGGATCGAACTATGGCTACACCTTC
D: NA; J: TRBJ2-7; size: NA; V: TRBV6-5; CDR3: CASRPTSRLSYEQYF; DNA: TGTGCCAGCAGACCTACTAGTAGGTTATCCTACGAGCAGTACTTC
D: NA; J: TRBJ1-5; size: NA; V: TRBV18; CDR3: CASSPNWGMDQPQHF; DNA: TGTGCCAGCTCACCAAACTGGGGGATGGATCAGCCCCAGCATTTT
D: NA; J: TRBJ2-1; size: NA; V: TRBV9; CDR3: CASSAGGSSYNEQFF; DNA: TGTGCCAGCAGCGCTGGGGGGAGCTCCTACAATGAGCAGTTCTTC
D: NA; J: TRBJ1-5; size: NA; V: TRBV6-5; CDR3: CASKAVYSNQPQHF; DNA: TGTGCCAGCAAAGCAGTGTATAGCAATCAGCCCCAGCATTTT
D: TRBD1; J: TRBJ1-3; size: NA; V: TRBV7-2; CDR3: CASSLSYRGPGNTIYF; DNA: TGTGCCAGCAGTCTTTCCTACAGGGGGCCTGGAAACACCATATATTTT
D: NA; J: TRBJ2-5; size: once; V: TRBV1; CDR3: CTSSLRGETQYF; DNA: TGCACCAGCAGCCTTAGAGGAGAGACCCAGTACTTC
D: TRBD1; J: TRBJ2-3; size: NA; V: TRBV19; CDR3: CASSNRGSTDTQYF; DNA: TGTGCCAGTAGTAACAGGGGAAGCACAGATACGCAGTATTTT
D: NA; J: TRBJ1-1; size: NA; V: TRBV6-5; CDR3: CASSYRSEAFF; DNA: TGTGCCAGCAGTTATCGGTCCGAAGCTTTCTTT
D: NA; J: TRBJ2-1; size: once; V: TRBV4-3; CDR3: CASSLNGPEQFF; DNA: TGCGCCAGCAGCCTTAACGGGCCTGAGCAGTTCTTC
D: NA; J: TRBJ1-2; size: NA; V: TRBV4-2; CDR3: CASSYDRRGYTF; DNA: TGTGCCAGCAGCTACGACAGGCGCGGCTACACCTTC
D: NA; J: TRBJ1-4; size: NA; V: TRBV28; CDR3: CASSSDGVTEKLFF; DNA: TGTGCCAGCAGTTCGGACGGAGTAACAGAAAAACTGTTTTTT
D: NA; J: TRBJ1-4; size: few; V: TRBV7-6; CDR3: CASSLASSTNEKLFF; DNA: TGTGCCAGCAGCCTCGCTAGTTCTACGAATGAAAAACTGTTTTTT
D: NA; J: TRBJ2-5; size: NA; V: TRBV9; CDR3: CASSVEKGSETQYF; DNA: TGTGCCAGCAGCGTAGAAAAGGGGTCGGAGACCCAGTACTTC
D: NA; J: TRBJ2-7; size: NA; V: TRBV11-3; CDR3: CASSLVFEYEQYF; DNA: TGTGCCAGCAGCTTAGTATTTGAATACGAGCAGTACTTC
D: TRBD2; J: TRBJ2-1; size: NA; V: TRBV28; CDR3: CASSLPRTSGRGNEQFF; DNA: TGTGCCAGCAGTTTACCCCGGACTAGCGGGAGGGGGAATGAGCAGTTCTTC
D: TRBD1; J: TRBJ2-1; size: NA; V: TRBV4-3; CDR3: CASSQDLGQGFYEQFF; DNA: TGCGCCAGCAGCCAAGATCTGGGACAGGGCTTCTATGAGCAGTTCTTC
D: TRBD1; J: TRBJ1-3; size: NA; V: TRBV2; CDR3: CAISQGASGNTIYF; DNA: TGTGCCATCTCCCAGGGGGCTTCTGGAAACACCATATATTTT
D: NA; J: TRBJ1-1; size: NA; V: TRBV5-4; CDR3: CASSLDQGYTTEAFF; DNA: TGTGCCAGCAGCTTGGATCAGGGGTATACCACTGAAGCTTTCTTT
D: NA; J: TRBJ2-6; size: NA; V: TRBV4-2; CDR3: CASSQPLGLGSRTGANVLTF; DNA: TGTGCCAGCAGCCAACCATTGGGCCTAGGGAGTAGGACTGGGGCCAACGTCCTGACTTTC
D: NA; J: TRBJ2-1; size: NA; V: TRBV6-6; CDR3: CASSRDPMTHNEQFF; DNA: TGTGCCAGCAGTCGGGACCCCATGACCCACAATGAGCAGTTCTTC
D: TRBD1; J: TRBJ1-1; size: NA; V: TRBV30; CDR3: CAWSDQGGNTEAFF; DNA: TGTGCCTGGAGTGATCAGGGGGGGAACACTGAAGCTTTCTTT
D: TRBD1; J: TRBJ1-6; size: NA; V: TRBV6-6; CDR3: CASSYSWTGDNSPLHF; DNA: TGTGCCAGCAGTTACTCCTGGACAGGGGACAATTCACCCCTCCACTTT
D: NA; J: TRBJ2-1; size: once; V: TRBV7-2; CDR3: CASSPTSNYNEQFF; DNA: TGTGCCAGCAGCCCTACTAGTAACTACAATGAGCAGTTCTTC
D: TRBD2; J: TRBJ2-1; size: NA; V: TRBV30; CDR3: CAWSALRLAGGWFF; DNA: TGTGCCTGGAGTGCACTCAGGCTAGCGGGAGGGTGGTTCTTC
D: NA; J: TRBJ2-1; size: once; V: TRBV4-1; CDR3: CASSHPGQRGYNEQFF; DNA: TGCGCCAGCAGCCACCCTGGACAGAGAGGGTACAATGAGCAGTTCTTC
D: NA; J: TRBJ1-1; size: NA; V: TRBV25-1; CDR3: CASSTVGGRAEAFF; DNA: TGTGCCAGCAGCACCGTTGGGGGAAGGGCCGAAGCTTTCTTT
D: TRBD1; J: TRBJ2-1; size: NA; V: TRBV5-1; CDR3: CASVSGTGVNEQFF; DNA: TGCGCCAGCGTTAGCGGGACAGGGGTGAATGAGCAGTTCTTC
D: NA; J: TRBJ1-6; size: NA; V: TRBV7-2; CDR3: CASSSATGRGNSPLHF; DNA: TGTGCCAGCAGCTCCGCCACAGGGAGAGGTAATTCACCCCTCCACTTT